A single sample gave rise to the 18 T cell receptor beta chains below, sequenced in a study of T-cell memory formation after mild COVID-19. TCRdb reprocessed the 5' RACE reads with MiXCR, giving one entry per CDR3 protein. The profile covers tens of thousands of distinct CDR3 sequences, with around 12% appearing a single time and around 25% taken by the ten largest. What was sequenced was PBMCs or a T cell subset sorted from them (not recorded which). These receptors all come from a man younger than 35 who had mild COVID-19 (a few samples of this study predate the infection). Cell type and time point are not known.

This clonotype was seen at least ten times. The chain joins TRBV11-2 to TRBJ2-3; possible D gene TRBD1, 5 bases. V gave up 3 bases and J gave up 8 bases, with 18 bases separating them. Germline V gene sequence: CDR1 SGHAT, CDR2 FQNNGV. The CDR3 is made up of 15 amino acids. In DNA form, the CDR3 reads TGTGCCAGCAGCTTTGGGGCTCCAGGTTTCGGTACGCAGTATTTT. Its translation is CASSFGAPGFGTQYF.

This sequence joins TRBV4-2 and TRBJ1-1; D may be TRBD1 (5 bases). CDR3 length: 18 residues. Germline CDR1 is LGHNA and CDR2 is YNFKEQ. Trimming took off 0 bases at V and 5 bases at J, with 22 bases between the two ends. The CDR3 protein is CASSQEGVRSSPRTEAFF. The CDR3 region has the DNA TGTGCCAGCAGCCAAGAAGGGGTAAGGTCCTCGCCGAGGACTGAAGCTTTCTTT.

In this sample, this clonotype turned up a few times. The chain recombines TRBV7-3 with TRBJ2-3; D not certain. The CDR3 has 14 amino acids. Trimming pared 1 base from V and 4 bases from J, leaving 9 bases between. Germline V gene lookup returns CDR1 SGHTA and CDR2 FQGTGA. CDR3 in amino acids: CASSLKVQPDTQYF. In DNA form, the CDR3 reads TGTGCCAGCAGCTTAAAGGTCCAGCCAGATACGCAGTATTTT.

By proportion, this clonotype is medium-sized. This rearrangement joins TRBV5-1 to TRBJ2-2; TRBD2 is a possible D gene (7 bases). Germline V gene lookup returns CDR1 SGHRS and CDR2 YFSETQ. CDR3 length equals 16 residues. Trimming pared 2 bases from V and 0 bases from J, leaving 11 bases between. Here the CDR3 DNA reads TGCGCCAGCAGCTTCGGCGGGGGCCCGAACACCGGGGAGCTGTTTTTT. Its translation is CASSFGGGPNTGELFF. The variable domain in full, with the rest retrieved from reference TRBV5-1 and TRBJ2-2, is KAGVTQTPRYLIKTRGQQVTLSCSPISGHRSVSWYQQTPGQGLQFLFEYFSETQRNKGNFPGRFSGRQFSNSRSEMNVSTLELGDSALYLCASSFGGGPNTGELFFGEGSRLTVL.

The chain couples TRBV6-1 to TRBJ2-1; possible D gene TRBD2, 6 bases. Germline CDR1 MNHNS, CDR2 SASEGT. The CDR3 is 15 residues long. With 1 base removed from V and 2 bases from J, the gap between germline ends came to 9 bases. In DNA, the CDR3 is TGTGCCAGCAGTGAAGGGGGCGGGACCTACAATGAGCAGTTCTTC. Translated: CASSEGGGTYNEQFF.

This clonotype was seen a handful of times. The V and J genes are TRBV3-1 and TRBJ1-2; D unclear. CDR1 LGHDT and CDR2 YNNKEL come from the germline V gene (reference sequence). This CDR3 has 12 amino acids. Trimming took off 1 base at V and 6 bases at J, with 6 bases between the two ends. The DNA for the CDR3 is TGTGCCAGCAGCCAAGGGGTAGATGGCTACACCTTC. This gives the protein CASSQGVDGYTF.

The chain has TRBV4-3 and TRBJ1-1; D uncertain. The CDR3 runs 15 residues. V was shortened by 0 bases and J by 2 bases, with 10 bases between the two germline ends. Germline V gives CDR1 LGHNA, CDR2 YSLEER. CDR3 coding DNA: TGCGCCAGCAGCCAAGAGGGATTGGTCAACACTGAAGCTTTCTTT. Protein: CASSQEGLVNTEAFF.

This clonotype was detected a few times. This rearrangement joins TRBV27 to TRBJ2-5; D is undetermined. CDR1 MNHEY and CDR2 SMNVEV come from the germline V gene (reference sequence). The CDR3 is 14 amino acids. Between the trimmed V and J ends, which lost 5 bases and 5 bases, there was a span of 15 bases. CDR3 sequence (DNA): TGTGCCAGCAGTCCCCGACACCTATGGGAGACCCAGTACTTC. Its translation: CASSPRHLWETQYF.

This clonotype occurred a few times. As DNA, the CDR3 is TGCAGTGCTAGGGACAGTTTAAATCAGCCCCAGCATTTT. Translating gives CSARDSLNQPQHF. The chain employs TRBV20-1 and TRBJ1-5; TRBD1 might be the D (6 bases). V lost 3 bases, J lost 4 bases, and 10 bases lay in between. CDR3 length: 13 amino acids. CDR1 is DFQATT, CDR2 SNEGSKA, per germline (reference sequence).

This chain links TRBV6-5 with TRBJ1-5, with D perhaps TRBD1 (6 bases). The CDR3 covers 15 residues. The V and J ends lost 6 bases and 7 bases respectively, with 19 bases between them. Per the germline V gene, CDR1 is MNHEY and CDR2 is SVGAGI. The CDR3 sequence is CASRETGWEDQPQHF. In DNA, the CDR3 is TGTGCCAGCAGGGAAACAGGGTGGGAAGACCAGCCCCAGCATTTT.

In its sample, this clonotype was seen a few times. The rearrangement uses TRBV4-1 and TRBJ1-2; 10 bases line up with TRBD1. Per germline, CDR1 MGHRA and CDR2 YSYEKL. The CDR3 contains 16 residues. The junction had 8 bases not matched to a gene; V was cut back by 0 bases and J by 7 bases. The DNA of the CDR3 is TGCGCCAGCAGCCAAGATGGAGGGACAGGGGCTCCTGGCTACACCTTC. Its protein product is CASSQDGGTGAPGYTF.

This clonotype came up many times. CDR3 sequence reads: CASSFQGHTDTQYF. In DNA form, the CDR3 reads TGTGCCAGCAGCTTCCAGGGACACACAGATACGCAGTATTTT. The rearrangement links TRBV7-3 to TRBJ2-3; D possibly corresponds to TRBD1 (6 bases). The length of the CDR3 is 14 residues. CDR1 is SGHTA and CDR2 is FQGTGA in the germline V gene. The V end lost 3 bases, the J end lost 2 bases, and 9 bases lay between the germline ends.

The sample holds a few counts of this clonotype. The rearrangement links TRBV6-5 to TRBJ2-3; D call uncertain. Germline V gene sequence: CDR1 MNHEY, CDR2 SVGAGI. The CDR3 runs to 15 residues. V lost 10 bases and J lost 1, with 18 bases in between. CDR3 sequence reads: CATSYTTPGTDTQYF. CDR3 in DNA: TGTGCCACCTCATACACAACCCCGGGCACAGATACGCAGTATTTT.

By sample fraction, this clonotype is medium-sized. V gene TRBV3-1 combines with J gene TRBJ1-6, with D uncertain. The V end lost 0 bases, the J end lost 10 bases, and 10 bases lay between the germline ends. The germline gives CDR1 LGHDT, CDR2 YNNKEL (reference sequence). The CDR3 length is 14 residues. CDR3 sequence reads: CASSQDRVGSPLHF. CDR3 nucleotide sequence: TGTGCCAGCAGCCAAGATAGGGTAGGATCACCCCTCCACTTT.

The V gene is TRBV5-1, the J gene TRBJ2-3; TRBD2 is a possible D gene (5 bases). V was pared by 4 bases and J by 2 bases, with 8 bases between. The CDR3 runs to 13 residues. Germline V lookup: CDR1 SGHRS, CDR2 YFSETQ. CDR3 residues: CASSPGNTDTQYF. In DNA form, the CDR3 reads TGCGCCAGCAGCCCGGGGAACACAGATACGCAGTATTTT.

The chain is built from TRBV3-2 and TRBJ2-1; the DNA was not used to check the table's D call, TRBD1. TRBV3-2 is a pseudogene segment. CDR3 length: 16 residues. DNA of the CDR3: TGTGCCAGCAGCCACCTACCCCCTCTCGGGTACAATGAGCAGTTCTTC. This codes for CASSHLPPLGYNEQFF.

This chain uses TRBV5-1 with TRBJ1-2, with 7 bases aligning to TRBD1. The germline V gene encodes CDR1 SGHRS and CDR2 YFSETQ. This CDR3 region has 13 residues. Trimming at V came to 4 bases and at J to 5 bases, leaving 5 bases not matched to a gene. Here the CDR3 DNA reads TGCGCCAGCAGCAGGGACAGTTCGTATGGCTACACCTTC. This translates into CASSRDSSYGYTF.

This clonotype has a handful of counts. For the CDR3, the DNA is TGTGCCAGCAGCTTAGTTCATGGGGGTTCTGAAAAACTGTTTTTT. Residues: CASSLVHGGSEKLFF. This chain connects TRBV11-2 to TRBJ1-4; tentative D call: TRBD1 (5 bases). The CDR3 loop spans 15 amino acids. CDR1 and CDR2 (germline): SGHAT, FQNNGV. V was pared by 1 base and J by 7 bases, with 13 bases between.